Below, 27 T cell receptor beta chains from the same sample are listed, as sequenced in a study of shared clonotypes between healthy human individuals. The repertoire was sequenced with immunoSEQ multiplex PCR; TCRdb's copy has only in-frame clones and lacks some. Of 1,500,000 or so clones listed, approximately 97% were seen once; the top ten hold roughly 1.1%. Sequencing was carried out using naive CD4+ T cells sorted from blood. Specified subset: CD45RA+ positively selected. The receptors derive from a young man in good health.

Concerning this clone itself: Other DNA sequences in this sample translate to the same CDR3. The chain links TRBV7-9 to TRBJ1-1; D gene ambiguous. The CDR3 consists of 13 residues. V was cut by 1 base and J by 4 bases, with 7 bases left in between. The V gene's germline CDR1 is SEHNR and CDR2 FQNEAQ (reference sequence). In nucleotides, the CDR3 is TGTGCCAGCAGCTTAGTCGGGAGCACTGAAGCTTTCTTT. Its protein is CASSLVGSTEAFF. Combining the CDR3 with reference TRBV7-9 and TRBJ1-1 gives the whole variable domain DTGVSQNPRHKITKRGQNVTFRCDPISEHNRLYWYRQTLGQGPEFLTYFQNEAQLEKSRLLSDRFSAERPKGSFSTLEIQRTEQGDSAMYLCASSLVGSTEAFFGQGTRLTVV.

This clone appeared a single time. This CDR3 is CASSSGTGRHEQYF. The CDR3 bases are TGTGCCAGCAGCTCCGGGACAGGGCGACACGAGCAGTACTTC. J is TRBJ2-7 and V is TRBV5-6, with 9 bases identical to TRBD1. V trimming: 3 bases; J trimming: 5 bases; junction bases outside the gene matches: 6. Germline CDR1 SGHDT, CDR2 YYEEEE. This CDR3 region has 14 residues.

This chain joins TRBV19 and TRBJ2-7; tentatively, D is TRBD1 (6 bases). Between the trimmed V and J ends, which lost 6 bases and 5 bases, there was a span of 11 bases. Looked up from germline, CDR1 is LNHDA and CDR2 is SQIVND (reference sequence). The CDR3 covers 12 residues. The CDR3 sequence is CASSQGYNEQYF. DNA of the CDR3: TGTGCCAGTAGCCAGGGGTACAACGAGCAGTACTTC.

This clone was seen once. V usage is TRBV2 and J usage is TRBJ2-5; D remains ambiguous. The ends were cut back, 1 base at V and 1 base at J, with 7 bases in the middle. CDR3 length: 14 residues. Germline V gene sequence: CDR1 SNHLY, CDR2 FYNNEI. The CDR3 is CASSEEAAQETQYF. For the CDR3, the DNA is TGTGCCAGCAGTGAAGAGGCAGCCCAAGAGACCCAGTACTTC.

As for this clone: The same CDR3 also results from other DNA sequences found in this sample. This chain links TRBV28 with TRBJ1-1; D is undetermined. Germline-derived CDR1 and CDR2 are MDHEN and SYDVKM. This CDR3 comprises 12 residues. V lost 2 bases, J lost 2 bases, and 3 bases lay in between. The CDR3 region has the DNA TGTGCCAGCAGTTTACTCAACACTGAAGCTTTCTTT. Encoded protein: CASSLLNTEAFF.

The V call is TRBV5-5, the J call TRBJ2-5; D gene uncertain. Trimming shortened V by 3 bases and J by 0 bases, and 9 bases separated the two germline ends. Germline V gives CDR1 SGHKS, CDR2 YYEKEE (reference sequence). The CDR3 spans 14 residues. The CDR3 region has the DNA TGTGCCAGCAGCTCGGAACCTAACCAAGAGACCCAGTACTTC. This translates into CASSSEPNQETQYF.

V gene TRBV6-5 combines with J gene TRBJ1-6, with no clear D. Germline CDR1 is MNHEY and CDR2 is SVGAGI. Trimming removed 0 bases at V and 14 bases at J, with 11 bases between. The length of the CDR3 is 13 residues. This CDR3 reads CASSYSPGQTLHF. The CDR3 DNA is TGTGCCAGCAGTTACTCTCCGGGTCAGACCCTCCACTTT.

The chain couples TRBV6-1 to TRBJ2-1; 9 positions match TRBD1. This CDR3 contains 15 residues. Germline V gene sequence: CDR1 MNHNS, CDR2 SASEGT. V shed 6 bases, J shed 4 bases, and the junction held 7 bases outside the gene matches. Written as DNA, the CDR3 is TGTGCCAGCAGGCCCCGGGACAGGGAATACAATGAGCAGTTCTTC. This translates into CASRPRDREYNEQFF.

Details on this clone: Other DNA sequences in the sample encode the same CDR3. As DNA, the CDR3 is TGTGCCAGCAGCCTGTTGACCGGGGAGCTGTTTTTT. This encodes CASSLLTGELFF. V usage is TRBV5-5 and J usage is TRBJ2-2; no clear D. This CDR3 contains 12 residues. Germline assignment: CDR1 SGHKS and CDR2 YYEKEE (reference sequence). Trimming took off 4 bases at V and 5 bases at J, with 6 bases between the two ends.

V gene TRBV27 combines with J gene TRBJ2-3; D remains ambiguous. This CDR3 contains 15 residues. V lost 6 bases to trimming and J lost 3 bases, with 16 bases between them. Germline V gene lookup returns CDR1 MNHEY and CDR2 SMNVEV (reference sequence). CDR3 DNA sequence: TGTGCCAGCAGCATACAGTCCCCTCGAACAGATACGCAGTATTTT. Translated, it gives CASSIQSPRTDTQYF.

This clone was seen once. The V and J genes are TRBV4-1 and TRBJ2-6, with D uncertain. Germline CDR1 MGHRA, CDR2 YSYEKL. The CDR3 runs 17 residues. V was trimmed by 1 base and J by 0 bases, leaving 10 bases between them. The CDR3 loop is CASSQAGLDSGANVLTF. The CDR3 DNA sequence: TGCGCCAGCAGCCAAGCGGGTTTAGACTCTGGGGCCAACGTCCTGACTTTC.

The DNA of the CDR3 is TGTGCCAGCAGGACCGGGACTAGCGGGGAAGAGACCCAGTACTTC. Translated: CASRTGTSGEETQYF. The V call is TRBV21-1, the J call TRBJ2-5; TRBD2 is the table's D call, not checked against the DNA. TRBV21-1 counts as a pseudogene. The CDR3 runs to 15 residues.

V usage is TRBV9 and J usage is TRBJ1-2; no firm D call. The CDR3 is 16 residues long. V gave up 2 bases and J gave up 9 bases, with 23 bases separating them. The germline CDR1 and CDR2 sequences are SGDLS and YYNGEE. The CDR3 nucleotides are TGTGCCAGCAGCGTTTATAACGGACCGCTATCCTTGCGCTACACCTTC. Its translation is CASSVYNGPLSLRYTF.

The rearrangement uses TRBV7-9 and TRBJ2-3; 9 bases are a match to TRBD2. With 5 bases clipped from V and 3 bases from J, the junction kept 18 bases outside the gene matches. The CDR3 is 19 amino acids. CDR1 SEHNR and CDR2 FQNEAQ come from the germline V gene (reference sequence). The CDR3 DNA reads TGTGCCAGCAGCCCCCAACCGGGACTAGCCTATGAAACTACAGATACGCAGTATTTT. This gives the protein CASSPQPGLAYETTDTQYF.

Only one count was recorded for this clone. The rearrangement uses TRBV5-6 and TRBJ1-5, with 8 bases that match TRBD1. The J segment lost 4 bases and the V segment lost 3 bases, leaving 6 bases of the junction unmatched. CDR1 is SGHDT and CDR2 is YYEEEE in the germline V gene. This CDR3 spans 15 amino acids. The CDR3 spells CASSSTYRGNQPQHF. The CDR3 nucleotides are TGTGCCAGCAGCTCGACCTACAGGGGGAATCAGCCCCAGCATTTT.

The chain carries TRBV15 and TRBJ2-7; D is ambiguous. The germline gives CDR1 LNHNV, CDR2 YYDKDF (reference sequence). The CDR3 has 14 amino acids. Trimming left V 1 base short and J 6 bases short, with 13 bases between. For the CDR3, the DNA is TGTGCCACCAGCAGAGTGGGCAGTCCGGGCGAGCAGTACTTC. It yields the protein CATSRVGSPGEQYF.

The gene calls are TRBV6-8 and TRBJ2-3; TRBD2 is a possible D gene (6 bases). The CDR3 length is 18 residues. Germline CDR1 MNHGY, CDR2 SAAAGT. V was cut by 3 bases and J by 0 bases, with 19 bases left in between. The CDR3 protein is CASSYLKSLGGSTDTQYF. In DNA, the CDR3 is TGTGCCAGCAGTTATTTGAAAAGCCTCGGAGGGAGCACAGATACGCAGTATTTT.

The V call is TRBV6-6, the J call TRBJ2-7; D is possibly TRBD1 (5 bases). Germline values: CDR1 MNHNY, CDR2 SVGAGI (reference sequence). Trimming shortened V by 7 bases and J by 0 bases, and 13 bases separated the two germline ends. The CDR3 sequence is 14 residues long. The CDR3 spells CASKVGHRSYEQYF. CDR3 bases: TGTGCCAGCAAGGTGGGGCATCGCTCCTACGAGCAGTACTTC.

A word on this clone: Other nucleotide sequences from this sample produce the same CDR3. The chain recombines TRBV2 with TRBJ2-7, with 7 bases lining up with TRBD1. Germline lookup yields CDR1 SNHLY and CDR2 FYNNEI. V lost 4 bases, J lost 2 bases, and 2 bases stayed unmatched. This CDR3 has 13 residues. The CDR3 coding sequence is TGTGCCAGCAGTGGGGACAGAGCCTACGAGCAGTACTTC. This sequence encodes CASSGDRAYEQYF. The full variable domain, rest sourced from reference TRBV2 and TRBJ2-7, is EPEVTQTPSHQVTQMGQEVILRCVPISNHLYFYWYRQILGQKVEFLVSFYNNEISEKSEIFDDQFSVERPDGSNFTLKIRSTKLEDSAMYFCASSGDRAYEQYFGPGTRLTVT.

The chain combines TRBV7-8 with TRBJ1-5; D ambiguous. This CDR3 is built from 13 residues. V lost 3 bases to trimming and J lost 9 bases, with 12 bases between them. CDR1 is SGHVS and CDR2 is FQNEAQ in the germline V gene. As DNA, the CDR3 is TGTGCCAGCAGCTTGGGTGCCGTGCGGCCCCAGCATTTT. It translates to CASSLGAVRPQHF.

This clone was recorded only once. This rearrangement joins TRBV5-8 to TRBJ1-5; D may be TRBD1 (5 bases). V lost 4 bases and J 5 bases, leaving 16 bases between the germline ends. Germline CDR1 and CDR2: SGHTS and YDEGEE. The CDR3 totals 15 residues. In DNA, the CDR3 is TGTGCCAGCAGCCTACTCCGGGGGATGGATCAGCCCCAGCATTTT. Amino acids: CASSLLRGMDQPQHF.

The count of this clone is one. The chain recombines TRBV10-3 with TRBJ2-3, with 12 bases matching TRBD2. The CDR3 extends over 15 amino acids. Looked up from germline, CDR1 is ENHRY and CDR2 is SYGVKD. J was trimmed by 0 bases and V by 6 bases; bases with no gene match: 1. The CDR3 DNA follows: TGTGCCATCAGACTAGCGGGAGGTAGCACAGATACGCAGTATTTT. Protein: CAIRLAGGSTDTQYF.

V gene TRBV6-1 combines with J gene TRBJ1-5; D perhaps matches TRBD1 (5 bases). The V end lost 3 bases, the J end lost 7 bases, and 13 bases lay between the germline ends. The length of the CDR3 is 14 residues. In germline, CDR1 is MNHNS, CDR2 SASEGT. The chain's CDR3 is CASSDQGRQQPQHF. The CDR3 bases are TGTGCCAGCAGTGATCAGGGTAGGCAACAGCCCCAGCATTTT.

The V call is TRBV28, the J call TRBJ1-2, with 7 bases that match TRBD1. CDR1 and CDR2 (germline): MDHEN, SYDVKM. The J segment lost 4 bases and the V segment lost 6 bases, leaving 2 bases of the junction unmatched. This CDR3 contains 12 residues. This CDR3 is CASRGQPYGYTF. The CDR3 DNA reads as TGTGCCAGCAGGGGACAGCCCTATGGCTACACCTTC.

This sequence joins TRBV5-1 and TRBJ2-2, with 7 bases lining up with TRBD2. The germline gives CDR1 SGHRS, CDR2 YFSETQ. The ends lost 4 bases at V and 0 bases at J; junction bases unmatched: 9. This CDR3 comprises 17 residues. The CDR3 DNA is TGCGCCAGCAGCCAAATCCCCCTAGCGGCGAACACCGGGGAGCTGTTTTTT. Protein product: CASSQIPLAANTGELFF.

This chain uses TRBV6-5 with TRBJ1-2, with D unresolved. CDR3 length: 12 amino acids. The ends were cut back, 6 bases at V and 1 base at J, with 6 bases in the middle. Germline CDR1 and CDR2: MNHEY and SVGAGI. CDR3 DNA: TGTGCCAGCAGATCCTATAACTATGGCTACACCTTC. Translated, it gives CASRSYNYGYTF.

To note about this clone: Other DNA sequences in this specimen translate into the identical CDR3. V is TRBV5-1 and J is TRBJ2-1; D unclear. This CDR3 region has 16 residues. Germline values: CDR1 SGHRS, CDR2 YFSETQ. V gave up 0 bases and J gave up 0 bases, with 10 bases separating them. The CDR3 DNA reads TGCGCCAGCAGCTTGGGGCCAGACCCCTCCTACAATGAGCAGTTCTTC. This codes for CASSLGPDPSYNEQFF.